The 7 T cell receptor beta chains in this list originate from one sample, sequenced in a study of CD8+ T cells in alopecia areata. TCR sequencing used cDNA made by reverse transcription of extracted RNA. The method was immunoSEQ multiplex PCR; TCRdb's version includes in-frame clones alone and lacks a portion of them. The profile shows 100,000 to 150,000 clones, more than 40% of them singletons. This specimen was CD8+ T cells sorted from blood, taken at week 0. All receptors derive from a human donor with alopecia areata.

There are a few counts of this clone. J is TRBJ2-1 and V is TRBV7-9, with 8 bases fitting TRBD2. Germline V gene data show CDR1 as SEHNR and CDR2 as FQNEAQ (reference sequence). Unmatched junction bases numbered 5, after V lost 0 bases and J lost 7 bases. The CDR3 covers 15 residues. The CDR3, as DNA: TGTGCCAGCAGCTTAGCGTCGGGGGGGCCGAATGAGCAGTTCTTC. Amino acids: CASSLASGGPNEQFF.

The chain carries TRBV2 and TRBJ1-1, with D possibly TRBD1 on 5 matching bases. CDR1 is SNHLY, CDR2 FYNNEI, per germline. This CDR3 comprises 12 residues. Deletions cut 2 bases from V and 11 bases from J, with 12 bases between. The CDR3 DNA reads as TGTGCCAGCAGTGAAACGGCGAGGGACGCTTTCTTT. The encoded protein is CASSETARDAFF.

This clone occurred a few times. The CDR3 DNA follows: TGTGCCAGCAGCTTAGGGGTGGGGGCCACAGATACGCAGTATTTT. Translation: CASSLGVGATDTQYF. This sequence joins TRBV7-9 and TRBJ2-3, with D maybe TRBD1 (6 bases). Trimming cost V 1 base and J 2 bases, with 10 bases left between them. From germline, CDR1 is SEHNR and CDR2 FQNEAQ (reference sequence). CDR3 length: 15 residues.

This chain uses TRBV30 with TRBJ2-1; 14 bases match TRBD2. J was trimmed by 0 bases and V by 8 bases; bases with no gene match: 12. This CDR3 region has 18 residues. Germline CDR1 and CDR2: GTSNPN and SVGIG (reference sequence). The CDR3 spells CAGSGLAGDLSSYNEQFF. CDR3 DNA: TGTGCCGGCTCGGGACTAGCGGGGGACCTAAGCTCCTACAATGAGCAGTTCTTC.

The chain carries TRBV27 and TRBJ1-6; maybe TRBD1 (5 bases). V dropped 5 bases and J dropped 4 bases, with 9 bases sitting between them. The CDR3 spans 14 residues. CDR1 is MNHEY, CDR2 SMNVEV, per germline (reference sequence). In DNA, the CDR3 is TGTGCCAGCAGTAAGACAGAGTATAATTCACCCCTCCACTTT. Translation gives CASSKTEYNSPLHF.

V gene TRBV9 combines with J gene TRBJ2-7; D possibly uses TRBD1 or TRBD2 (5 bases each). This CDR3 is 15 amino acids long. Germline V gene lookup returns CDR1 SGDLS and CDR2 YYNGEE. With 1 base removed from V and 2 bases from J, the gap between germline ends came to 13 bases. CDR3 in amino acids: CASSVRDGQTYEQYF. The DNA for the CDR3 is TGTGCCAGCAGCGTACGGGACGGACAAACCTACGAGCAGTACTTC.

The chain combines TRBV7-8 with TRBJ1-1; no firm D call. Trimming took off 1 base at V and 8 bases at J, with 8 bases between the two ends. The CDR3 runs 12 residues. Germline lookup yields CDR1 SGHVS and CDR2 FQNEAQ. DNA for the CDR3: TGTGCCAGCAGCTTAGGTGACCGGGAAGCTTTCTTT. Translated, it gives CASSLGDREAFF.